The rows below give T cell receptor beta chains drawn from one sample of a study of blood T cell repertoires in COVID-19. Libraries were prepared by immunoSEQ multiplex PCR; TCRdb keeps only in-frame clonotypes and omits some of them. This repertoire shows around 190,000 clones, about 90% found once; its top ten account for 1.5% to 2%. The sequenced sample was peripheral blood. These receptor sequences come from a man younger than 35 with active or convalescent COVID-19. Each CDR3 is given with its conserved first and last residue. The order of the fields is D gene, V gene, CDR3 length, clone size, J gene, CDR3 protein, CDR3 DNA. D genes are given only for firm matches. The size entry is marked missing in some rows and otherwise reads once, few, many or a size class.

TRBD1	TRBV6-2/TRBV6-3	12	NA	TRBJ1-2	CASSTDRAGYTF	TGTGCCAGCAGCACGGACAGGGCTGGCTACACCTTC
TRBD2	TRBV2	15	once	TRBJ2-5	CASSSLAGGTQTQYF	TGTGCCAGCAGTTCCTTAGCGGGGGGGACTCAGACCCAGTACTTC
TRBD1	TRBV10-3	13	NA	TRBJ1-1	CASRDSLNTEAFF	TGTGCCTCCCGGGACAGCCTGAACACTGAAGCTTTCTTT
TRBD2	TRBV6-4	15	few	TRBJ2-7	CASSDSSGSSYEQYF	TGTGCCAGCAGTGACTCTAGCGGGAGCTCCTACGAGCAGTACTTC
NA	TRBV7-2	13	NA	TRBJ2-2	CASSLVEYGELFF	TGTGCCAGCAGCTTAGTAGAATACGGGGAGCTGTTTTTT
NA	TRBV28	12	NA	TRBJ1-1	CATRQENTEAFF	TGTGCCACCAGACAGGAGAACACTGAAGCTTTCTTT
TRBD2	TRBV11-2	16	NA	TRBJ2-1	CASSLAPAGGQNEQFF	TGTGCCAGCAGCTTAGCACCAGCGGGGGGGCAGAATGAGCAGTTCTTC
NA	TRBV6-5	15	NA	TRBJ2-5	CASSPTSSVQETQYF	TGTGCCAGCAGCCCCACGTCGTCAGTCCAAGAGACCCAGTACTTC
TRBD1	TRBV12-5	14	NA	TRBJ1-1	CASALGTGGTEAFF	TGTGCTAGTGCCCTAGGGACAGGGGGCACTGAAGCTTTCTTT
TRBD1	TRBV5-4	14	NA	TRBJ1-6	CASSYQTGNTPLHF	TGTGCCAGCAGTTACCAGACAGGGAACACACCCCTCCACTTT
NA	TRBV6-2/TRBV6-3	14	NA	TRBJ1-2	CASSLAAGIDGYTF	TGTGCCAGCAGTTTAGCCGCCGGGATTGATGGCTACACCTTC
TRBD2	TRBV11-3	16	once	TRBJ2-1	CASSRGTGGQYNEQFF	TGTGCCAGCAGCCGGGGAACGGGAGGGCAATACAATGAGCAGTTCTTC
NA	TRBV21-1	13	once	TRBJ1-2	CASSKCSPRPYTF	TGTGCCAGCAGCAAATGTAGCCCCAGACCCTACACCTTC
TRBD2	TRBV11-3	14	NA	TRBJ2-1	CASSHSGGYNEQFF	TGTGCCAGCAGCCATAGCGGGGGATACAATGAGCAGTTCTTC
TRBD1	TRBV13	15	NA	TRBJ2-4	CASSLLRDRVNIQYF	TGTGCCAGCAGCTTACTCCGGGACAGGGTGAACATTCAGTACTTC
NA	TRBV6-5	14	NA	TRBJ2-7	CASSWTGEGYEQYF	TGTGCCAGCAGTTGGACGGGCGAGGGTTACGAGCAGTACTTC
NA	TRBV7-6	15	NA	TRBJ1-5	CASSLAGGVNQPQHF	TGTGCCAGCAGCTTAGCTGGAGGGGTCAATCAGCCCCAGCATTTT
NA	TRBV3-1/TRBV3-2	11	NA	TRBJ1-1	CASSQSSEAFF	TGTGCCAGCAGCCAATCTTCTGAAGCTTTCTTT
NA	TRBV18	13	NA	TRBJ1-2	CASTEKMEGGYTF	TGTGCCAGCACGGAAAAGATGGAGGGTGGCTACACCTTC
NA	TRBV5-8	16	NA	TRBJ1-2	CASSLSFWGVNYGYTF	TGTGCCAGCAGCTTGAGTTTTTGGGGGGTTAACTATGGCTACACCTTC
TRBD1	TRBV2	15	NA	TRBJ1-4	CASRDRGTTNEKLFF	TGTGCCAGCAGGGACAGGGGCACAACTAATGAAAAACTGTTTTTT
NA	TRBV5-4	17	few	TRBJ1-3	CASSSHGGATEGNTIYF	TGTGCCAGCAGTTCGCATGGGGGGGCCACCGAGGGAAACACCATATATTTT
TRBD1	TRBV10-3	13	NA	TRBJ1-2	CAINSDRGNGYTF	TGTGCCATCAATTCGGACAGGGGGAATGGCTACACCTTC
NA	TRBV6-5	14	NA	TRBJ1-5	CASSYEQGLQPQHF	TGTGCCAGCAGTTACGAACAGGGTCTTCAGCCCCAGCATTTT
TRBD1	TRBV29-1	13	NA	TRBJ1-1	CSGTDRDRAEAFF	TGCAGCGGCACGGACAGGGATCGGGCTGAAGCTTTCTTT
TRBD2	TRBV5-1	16	few	TRBJ2-2	CASSLERAGGVGELFF	TGCGCCAGCAGCTTGGAGCGAGCGGGAGGGGTCGGGGAGCTGTTTTTT
TRBD2	TRBV29-1	15	NA	TRBJ2-1	CSVDTSGRQLGEQFF	TGCAGCGTCGACACTAGCGGGAGACAGTTGGGGGAGCAGTTCTTC
NA	TRBV11-2	12	NA	TRBJ2-7	CASSPLRSEQYF	TGTGCCAGCAGCCCCTTGAGGAGCGAGCAGTACTTC
TRBD1	TRBV7-9	17	NA	TRBJ1-4	CASSSGQGTTTNEKLFF	TGTGCCAGCAGCTCGGGACAGGGGACCACAACTAATGAAAAACTGTTTTTT
TRBD2	TRBV6-5	15	NA	TRBJ2-1	CATAGLAGGYNEQFF	TGTGCCACCGCGGGACTAGCGGGAGGTTACAATGAGCAGTTCTTC
TRBD2	TRBV7-8	16	NA	TRBJ2-1	CASSLVGGSGDNEQFF	TGTGCCAGCAGCTTAGTGGGTGGAAGCGGGGACAATGAGCAGTTCTTC
NA	TRBV7-9	13	once	TRBJ2-2	CASREGHFGELFF	TGTGCCAGCAGGGAGGGTCACTTCGGGGAGCTGTTTTTT
TRBD1	TRBV7-9	16	many	TRBJ2-4	CASSLAPGQGENIQYF	TGTGCCAGCAGCTTGGCCCCGGGACAGGGGGAAAACATTCAGTACTTC
NA	TRBV14	16	NA	TRBJ1-6	CASSQGRLENNSPLHF	TGTGCCAGCAGCCAAGGGCGGCTGGAAAATAATTCACCCCTCCACTTT
TRBD2	TRBV9	15	NA	TRBJ2-1	CASSIGSGRGNEQFF	TGTGCCAGCAGCATAGGTAGCGGGAGGGGCAATGAGCAGTTCTTC
TRBD1	TRBV19	18	NA	TRBJ2-1	CASSTMPGQGSSYNEQFF	TGTGCCAGTAGTACCATGCCGGGACAGGGAAGCTCCTACAATGAGCAGTTCTTC
TRBD2	TRBV6-2/TRBV6-3	14	NA	TRBJ2-1	CASTPGLAYNEQFF	TGTGCCAGCACCCCCGGACTAGCTTACAATGAGCAGTTCTTC
TRBD2	TRBV7-8	15	NA	TRBJ2-1	CASSETSGRTNEQFF	TGTGCCAGCAGCGAGACTAGCGGGAGGACCAATGAGCAGTTCTTC
TRBD2	TRBV19	16	NA	TRBJ2-3	CASSALTSGSGDTQYF	TGTGCCAGTAGTGCCTTGACTAGCGGGAGCGGGGATACGCAGTATTTT
NA	TRBV11-1	15	NA	TRBJ2-2	CASSFDDRNTGELFF	TGTGCCAGCAGCTTTGACGACAGGAACACCGGGGAGCTGTTTTTT
NA	TRBV11-2	15	NA	TRBJ1-6	CASSLQGNYNSPLHF	TGTGCCAGCAGCTTACAGGGAAATTATAATTCACCCCTCCACTTT
TRBD1	TRBV19	16	few	TRBJ1-4	CASSKTHRQGAEKLFF	TGTGCCAGTAGTAAGACCCATCGACAGGGGGCTGAAAAACTGTTTTTT
NA	TRBV20-1	10	NA	TRBJ1-4	CSARNEKLFF	TGCAGTGCCCGTAATGAAAAACTGTTTTTT
NA	TRBV4-1	15	NA	TRBJ1-2	CASSQEQGGSGGYTF	TGCGCCAGCAGCCAAGAACAGGGCGGATCCGGTGGCTACACCTTC
TRBD2	TRBV7-2	15	NA	TRBJ2-7	CASSLSTSGIYEQYF	TGTGCCAGCAGCTTGTCGACTAGCGGGATCTACGAGCAGTACTTC
NA	TRBV28	14	NA	TRBJ1-5	CAVAGAADYQPQHF	TGTGCGGTCGCAGGGGCAGCAGATTATCAGCCCCAGCATTTT